This T cell receptor (beta chain) was documented in a study of blood T cell repertoires in COVID-19. About the research overall: Acute-phase and convalescent COVID-19 samples originated in the United States, Italy and Spain. T cells, B-cell-depleted T cells, or PBMCs provided the cDNA or gDNA that served as material.

The CDR3 length is 15 residues. Germline assignment: CDR1 MNHEY and CDR2 SVGAGI. Trimming cost V 2 bases and J 6 bases, with 16 bases left between them. Original handling: The authors estimated nucleated cell counts from reference gene primer amplification. Sequencing was performed with immunoSEQ multiplex PCR; in TCRdb, only in-frame clones are kept and a portion is missing. That table furnishes V, J and clone size, whereas the DNA furnished D and trimming. The table has 70,000 to 100,000 clones, 90% to 95% seen once. V and J are TRBV6-5 and TRBJ1-1, with TRBD1 as a possible D gene (5 bases). Sequenced: peripheral blood. The clonotype originates from a man aged 55 to 70 with acute or convalescent COVID-19. In DNA, the CDR3 is TGTGCCAGCAGTTACGGGAGGGGATTTAAGGCTGAAGCTTTCTTT. This sequence encodes CASSYGRGFKAEAFF.